This T cell receptor beta chain comes out of a study of T-cell reconstitution after alpha-beta-depleted transplantation in children. Regarding the study as a whole: Some patients showed high day-60 TCRbeta diversity, which derived from surviving recipient T cells and thymic progenitors. Most T-cell counts and diversity one year after the transplant came from T cells that were newly produced. Two months or so post-transplant, alpha-beta T cells reportedly derived from several hundred expanded graft clones.

This CDR3 contains 16 residues. The germline V gene encodes CDR1 SGHTA and CDR2 FQGNSA. V shed 0 bases and J 7 bases; nucleotides not matched to a gene: 6. Many counts were recorded for this clonotype. Its specificity is not known. Unique molecular identifiers were incorporated into the prepared TCRbeta library. Each CDR3 protein gets one entry after TCRdb re-called the PCR reads with MiXCR. The sample includes approximately 290,000 distinct CDR3 sequences, approximately 10% of them seen just once. This specimen was peripheral blood, taken 180 days after TCRalphabeta/CD19-depleted stem cell transplant. The chain carries TRBV7-2 and TRBJ2-1; TRBD2 matches 10 bases. The sequence was obtained from a male patient between 2 and 10 years old who had a stem cell transplant for chronic granulomatous disease, so the T cells may come from the graft donor. CDR3 amino acids: CASSLALLAGDNEQFF. The CDR3 nucleotides read TGTGCCAGCAGCTTAGCGCTCCTAGCGGGGGATAATGAGCAGTTCTTC.